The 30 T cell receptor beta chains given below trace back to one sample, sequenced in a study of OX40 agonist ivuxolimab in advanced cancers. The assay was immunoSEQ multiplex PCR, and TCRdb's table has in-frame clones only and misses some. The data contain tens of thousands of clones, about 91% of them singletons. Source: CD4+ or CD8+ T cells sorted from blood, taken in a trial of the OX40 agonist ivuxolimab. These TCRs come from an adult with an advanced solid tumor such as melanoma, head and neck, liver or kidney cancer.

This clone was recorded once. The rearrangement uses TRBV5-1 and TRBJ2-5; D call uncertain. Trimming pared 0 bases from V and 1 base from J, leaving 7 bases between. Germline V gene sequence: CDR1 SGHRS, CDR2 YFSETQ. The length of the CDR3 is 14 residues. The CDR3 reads CASSLGQSQETQYF. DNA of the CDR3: TGCGCCAGCAGCTTGGGGCAGTCCCAAGAGACCCAGTACTTC. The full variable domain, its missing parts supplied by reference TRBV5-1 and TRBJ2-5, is KAGVTQTPRYLIKTRGQQVTLSCSPISGHRSVSWYQQTPGQGLQFLFEYFSETQRNKGNFPGRFSGRQFSNSRSEMNVSTLELGDSALYLCASSLGQSQETQYFGPGTRLLVL.

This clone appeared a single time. CDR3 region: CAWSLESNQPQHF. Written as DNA, the CDR3 is TGTGCCTGGAGTCTGGAGAGCAATCAGCCCCAGCATTTT. The chain uses TRBV30 and TRBJ1-5; D is unclear. The germline V gene encodes CDR1 GTSNPN and CDR2 SVGIG (reference sequence). The V end lost 2 bases, the J end lost 1 base, and 6 bases lay between the germline ends. This CDR3 contains 13 residues.

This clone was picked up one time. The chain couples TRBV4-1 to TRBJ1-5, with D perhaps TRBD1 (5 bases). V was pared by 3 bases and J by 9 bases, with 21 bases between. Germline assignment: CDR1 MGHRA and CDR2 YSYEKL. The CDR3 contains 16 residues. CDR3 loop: CASSQSTAGGLGPQHF. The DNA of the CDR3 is TGCGCCAGCAGCCAGTCTACCGCGGGGGGACTGGGGCCCCAGCATTTT.

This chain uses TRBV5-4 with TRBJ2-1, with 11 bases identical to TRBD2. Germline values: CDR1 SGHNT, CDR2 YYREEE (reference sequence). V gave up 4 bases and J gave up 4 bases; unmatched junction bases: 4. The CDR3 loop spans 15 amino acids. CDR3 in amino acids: CASSPGLADYNEQFF. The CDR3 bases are TGTGCCAGCAGCCCGGGACTAGCGGATTACAATGAGCAGTTCTTC.

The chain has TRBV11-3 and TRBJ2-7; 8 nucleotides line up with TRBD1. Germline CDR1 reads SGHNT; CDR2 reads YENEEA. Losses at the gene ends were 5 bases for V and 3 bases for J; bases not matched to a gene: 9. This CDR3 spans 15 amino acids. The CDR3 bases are TGTGCCAGCAGCCCAGACAGGGGTCGAAACTACGAGCAGTACTTC. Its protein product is CASSPDRGRNYEQYF. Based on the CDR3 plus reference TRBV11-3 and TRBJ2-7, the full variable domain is EAGVVQSPRYKIIEKKQPVAFWCNPISGHNTLYWYLQNLGQGPELLIRYENEEAVDDSQLPKDRFSAERLKGVDSTLKIQPAELGDSAVYLCASSPDRGRNYEQYFGPGTRLTVT.

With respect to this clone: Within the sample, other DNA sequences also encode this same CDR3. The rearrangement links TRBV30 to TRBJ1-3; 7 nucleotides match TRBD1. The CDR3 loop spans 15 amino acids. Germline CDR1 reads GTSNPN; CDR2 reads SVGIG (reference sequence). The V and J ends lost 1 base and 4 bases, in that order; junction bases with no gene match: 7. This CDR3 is CAWSGQGVLGNTIYF. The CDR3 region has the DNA TGTGCCTGGAGTGGGCAGGGGGTGTTAGGAAACACCATATATTTT.

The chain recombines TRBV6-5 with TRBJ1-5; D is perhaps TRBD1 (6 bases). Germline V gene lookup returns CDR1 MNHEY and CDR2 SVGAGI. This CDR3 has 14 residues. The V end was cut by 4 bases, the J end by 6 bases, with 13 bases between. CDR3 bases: TGTGCCAGCAGTTTCACAGGGTTAGCTCAGCCCCAGCATTTT. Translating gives CASSFTGLAQPQHF.

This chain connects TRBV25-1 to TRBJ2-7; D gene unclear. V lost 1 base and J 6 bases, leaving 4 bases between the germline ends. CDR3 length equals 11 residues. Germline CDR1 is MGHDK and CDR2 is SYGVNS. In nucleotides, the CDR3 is TGTGCCAGCAGTGAATTAGGCGAGCAGTACTTC. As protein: CASSELGEQYF.

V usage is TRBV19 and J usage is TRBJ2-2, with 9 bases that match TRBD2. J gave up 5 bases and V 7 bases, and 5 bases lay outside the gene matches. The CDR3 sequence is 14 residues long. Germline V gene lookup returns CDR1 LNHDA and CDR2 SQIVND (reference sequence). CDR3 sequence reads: CASNGGRATGELFF. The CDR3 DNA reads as TGTGCCAGTAACGGCGGGAGGGCGACCGGGGAGCTGTTTTTT.

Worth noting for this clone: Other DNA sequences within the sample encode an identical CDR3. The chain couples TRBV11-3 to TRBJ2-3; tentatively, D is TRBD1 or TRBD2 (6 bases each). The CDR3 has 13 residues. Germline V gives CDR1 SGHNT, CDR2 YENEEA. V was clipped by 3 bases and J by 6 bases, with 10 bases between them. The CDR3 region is CASSLRGTDTQYF. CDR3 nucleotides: TGTGCCAGCAGCTTGAGGGGGACTGATACGCAGTATTTT.

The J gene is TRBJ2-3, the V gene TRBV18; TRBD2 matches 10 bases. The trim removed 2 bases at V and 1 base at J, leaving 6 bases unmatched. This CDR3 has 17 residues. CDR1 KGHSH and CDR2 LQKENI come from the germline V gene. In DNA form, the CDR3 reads TGTGCCAGCTCACCAGTAGCTCTAGCGGGAGGCACAGATACGCAGTATTTT. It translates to CASSPVALAGGTDTQYF.

As DNA, the CDR3 is TGTGCCAGCAAAGTGGCCAGGGGCACCTACAATGAGCAGTTCTTC. Translated: CASKVARGTYNEQFF. The J gene is TRBJ2-1, the V gene TRBV6-5; TRBD1 is a possible D gene (6 bases). Looked up from germline, CDR1 is MNHEY and CDR2 is SVGAGI. Trimming pared 7 bases from V and 2 bases from J, leaving 15 bases between. The CDR3 spans 15 residues.

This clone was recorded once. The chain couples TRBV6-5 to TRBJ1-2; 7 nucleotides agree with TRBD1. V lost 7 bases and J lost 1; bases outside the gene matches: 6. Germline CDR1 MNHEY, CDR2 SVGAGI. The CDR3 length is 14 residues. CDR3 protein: CASIRDSINYGYTF. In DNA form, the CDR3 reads TGTGCCAGCATCAGGGACAGCATTAACTATGGCTACACCTTC.

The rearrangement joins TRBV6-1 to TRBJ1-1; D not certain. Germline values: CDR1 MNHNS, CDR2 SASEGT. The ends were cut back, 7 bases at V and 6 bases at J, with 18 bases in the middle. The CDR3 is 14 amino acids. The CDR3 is CASNQKGSKAEAFF. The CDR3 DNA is TGTGCCAGCAACCAAAAGGGCAGTAAGGCTGAAGCTTTCTTT.

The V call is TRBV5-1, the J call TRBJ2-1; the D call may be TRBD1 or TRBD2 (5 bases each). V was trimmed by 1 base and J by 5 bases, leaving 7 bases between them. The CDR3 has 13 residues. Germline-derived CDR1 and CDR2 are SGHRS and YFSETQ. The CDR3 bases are TGCGCCAGCAGCTTGATGGGGGACAATGAGCAGTTCTTC. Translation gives CASSLMGDNEQFF. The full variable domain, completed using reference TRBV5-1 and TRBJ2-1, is KAGVTQTPRYLIKTRGQQVTLSCSPISGHRSVSWYQQTPGQGLQFLFEYFSETQRNKGNFPGRFSGRQFSNSRSEMNVSTLELGDSALYLCASSLMGDNEQFFGPGTRLTVL.

The CDR3 loop is CASSLIEWGEQFF. CDR3 bases: TGTGCCAGCAGCTTAATCGAGTGGGGTGAGCAGTTCTTC. The chain employs TRBV11-2 and TRBJ2-1; D call uncertain. The germline gives CDR1 SGHAT, CDR2 FQNNGV. The V and J ends lost 2 bases and 9 bases respectively, with 11 bases between them. This CDR3 region has 13 residues. The entire variable domain, with the rest obtained from reference TRBV11-2 and TRBJ2-1, is as follows: EAGVAQSPRYKIIEKRQSVAFWCNPISGHATLYWYQQILGQGPKLLIQFQNNGVVDDSQLPKDRFSAERLKGVDSTLKIQPAKLEDSAVYLCASSLIEWGEQFFGPGTRLTVL.

In nucleotides, the CDR3 is TGCAGCGTTGGCGGTAGCGCCTACGAGCAGTACTTC. Translating gives CSVGGSAYEQYF. This sequence joins TRBV29-1 and TRBJ2-7; weak D call: TRBD2 (5 bases). Deletions cut 4 bases from V and 2 bases from J, with 9 bases between. CDR1 and CDR2 from the germline V gene are SQVTM and ANQGSEA. This CDR3 region has 12 residues.

CDR3 sequence: CAWSVVFRGVYNEQFF. The CDR3 bases are TGTGCCTGGAGTGTTGTTTTTCGCGGGGTCTACAATGAGCAGTTCTTC. This chain connects TRBV30 to TRBJ2-1; maybe TRBD2 (6 bases). The CDR3 loop spans 16 amino acids. The germline V and J ends were trimmed by 0 bases and 3 bases, with 15 bases remaining between them. CDR1 GTSNPN and CDR2 SVGIG come from the germline V gene (reference sequence).

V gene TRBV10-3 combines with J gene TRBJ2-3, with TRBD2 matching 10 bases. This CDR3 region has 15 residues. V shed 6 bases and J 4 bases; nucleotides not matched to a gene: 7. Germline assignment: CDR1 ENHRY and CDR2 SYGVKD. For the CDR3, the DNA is TGTGCCATCAGAAAGACTAGCGGGTTCCCAGATACGCAGTATTTT. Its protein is CAIRKTSGFPDTQYF.

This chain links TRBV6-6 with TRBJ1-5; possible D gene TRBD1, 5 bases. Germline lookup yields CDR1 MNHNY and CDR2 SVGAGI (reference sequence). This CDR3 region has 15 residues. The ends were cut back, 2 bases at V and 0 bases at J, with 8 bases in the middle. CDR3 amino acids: CASSYRDGSNQPQHF. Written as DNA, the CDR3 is TGTGCCAGCAGTTACCGGGACGGTAGCAATCAGCCCCAGCATTTT.

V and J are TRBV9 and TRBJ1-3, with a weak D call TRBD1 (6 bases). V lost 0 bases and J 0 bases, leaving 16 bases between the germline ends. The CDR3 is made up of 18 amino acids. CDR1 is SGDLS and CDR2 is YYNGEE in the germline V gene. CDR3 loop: CASSVERGQGDSGNTIYF. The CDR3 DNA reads TGTGCCAGCAGCGTAGAGCGGGGGCAGGGAGACTCTGGAAACACCATATATTTT. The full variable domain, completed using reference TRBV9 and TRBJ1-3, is DSGVTQTPKHLITATGQRVTLRCSPRSGDLSVYWYQQSLDQGLQFLIQYYNGEERAKGNILERFSAQQFPDLHSELNLSSLELGDSALYFCASSVERGQGDSGNTIYFGEGSWLTVV.

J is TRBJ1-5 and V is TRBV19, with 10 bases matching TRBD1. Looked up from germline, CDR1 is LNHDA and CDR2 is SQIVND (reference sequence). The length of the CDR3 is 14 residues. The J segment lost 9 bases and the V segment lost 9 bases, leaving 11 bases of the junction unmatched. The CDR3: CASLPGQGTPPQHF. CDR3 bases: TGTGCCAGCCTCCCGGGACAGGGGACGCCGCCCCAGCATTTT.

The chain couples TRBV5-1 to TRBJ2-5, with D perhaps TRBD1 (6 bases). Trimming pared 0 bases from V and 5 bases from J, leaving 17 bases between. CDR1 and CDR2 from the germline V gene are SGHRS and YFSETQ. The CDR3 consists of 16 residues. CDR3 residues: CASSLASGAGAETQYF. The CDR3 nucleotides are TGCGCCAGCAGCTTGGCCTCAGGGGCCGGGGCGGAGACCCAGTACTTC.

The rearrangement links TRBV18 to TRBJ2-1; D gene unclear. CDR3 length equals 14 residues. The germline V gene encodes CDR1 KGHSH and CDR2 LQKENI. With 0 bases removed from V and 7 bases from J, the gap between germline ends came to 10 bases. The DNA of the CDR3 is TGTGCCAGCTCACCACCGTCCCCTAGTAATGAGCAGTTCTTC. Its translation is CASSPPSPSNEQFF.

The CDR3 nucleotides are TGTGCCAGCAGCTTAGGTGCGGGCGGACCGGCCTACGAGCAGTACTTC. Translating gives CASSLGAGGPAYEQYF. This chain joins TRBV7-9 and TRBJ2-7; maybe TRBD2 (5 bases). V lost 1 base and J 2 bases, leaving 15 bases between the germline ends. The germline CDR1 and CDR2 sequences are SEHNR and FQNEAQ (reference sequence). This CDR3 has 16 residues.

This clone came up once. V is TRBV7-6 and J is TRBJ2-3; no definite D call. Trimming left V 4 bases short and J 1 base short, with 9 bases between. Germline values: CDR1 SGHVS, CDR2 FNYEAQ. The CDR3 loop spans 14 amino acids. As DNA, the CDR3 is TGTGCCAGCAGCTCCACGAGACGCACAGATACGCAGTATTTT. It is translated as CASSSTRRTDTQYF.

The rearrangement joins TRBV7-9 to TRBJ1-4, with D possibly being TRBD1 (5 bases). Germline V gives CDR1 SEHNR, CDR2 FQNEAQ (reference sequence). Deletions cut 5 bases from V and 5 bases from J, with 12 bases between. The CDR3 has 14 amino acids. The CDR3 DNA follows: TGTGCCAGCAGCCCGACAGTGACCAATGAAAAACTGTTTTTT. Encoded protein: CASSPTVTNEKLFF.

The CDR3 DNA reads TGTGCCTGGATACAACAGGGTGGCGTCTCCTATAATTCACCCCTCCACTTT. Encoded protein: CAWIQQGGVSYNSPLHF. The J gene is TRBJ1-6, the V gene TRBV30, with D possibly being TRBD1 (6 bases). V shed 4 bases and J shed 0 bases, with 16 bases lying between them. CDR1 and CDR2 from the germline V gene are GTSNPN and SVGIG (reference sequence). CDR3 length equals 17 residues.

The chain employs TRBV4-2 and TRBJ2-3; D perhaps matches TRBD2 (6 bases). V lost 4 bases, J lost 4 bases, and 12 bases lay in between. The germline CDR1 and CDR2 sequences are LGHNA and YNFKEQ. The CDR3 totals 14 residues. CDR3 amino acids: CASSPLQRADTQYF. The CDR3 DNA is TGTGCCAGCAGCCCCCTCCAGCGGGCAGATACGCAGTATTTT.

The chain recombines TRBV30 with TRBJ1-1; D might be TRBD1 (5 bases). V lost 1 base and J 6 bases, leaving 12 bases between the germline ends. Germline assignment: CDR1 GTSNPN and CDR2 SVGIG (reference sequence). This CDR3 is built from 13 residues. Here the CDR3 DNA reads TGTGCCTGGAGTGGGGACCGAGTAGCTGAAGCTTTCTTT. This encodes CAWSGDRVAEAFF.